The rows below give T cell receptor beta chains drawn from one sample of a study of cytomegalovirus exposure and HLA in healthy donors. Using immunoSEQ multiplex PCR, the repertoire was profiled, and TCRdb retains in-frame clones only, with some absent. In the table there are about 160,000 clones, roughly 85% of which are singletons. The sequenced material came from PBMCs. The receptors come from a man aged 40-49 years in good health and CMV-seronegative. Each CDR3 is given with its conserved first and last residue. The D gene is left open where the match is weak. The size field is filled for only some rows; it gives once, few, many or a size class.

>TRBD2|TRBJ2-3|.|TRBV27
TGTGCCAGCAGTTTACTAGCGGGAGGGGATACGCAGTATTTT
CASSLLAGGDTQYF
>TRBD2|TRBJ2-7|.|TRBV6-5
TGTGCCAGCAGTTACTCGTCGGTAGCGGGAAGAGGCGAGCAGTACTTC
CASSYSSVAGRGEQYF
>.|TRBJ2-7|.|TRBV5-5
TGTGCCAGCAGCTCCATAAGCGGACAGAGAGTCTACGAGCAGTACTTC
CASSSISGQRVYEQYF
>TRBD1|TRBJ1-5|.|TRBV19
TGTGCCAGTAGTATAGATGCGACAGGGGGTCAGCCCCAGCATTTT
CASSIDATGGQPQHF
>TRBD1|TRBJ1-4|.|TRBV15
TGTGCCACCAGCATAGACAGGGCAACTAATGAAAAACTGTTTTTT
CATSIDRATNEKLFF
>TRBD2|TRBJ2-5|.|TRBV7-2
TGTGCCAGCAAGACACTAGCGGGTGGCGAGACCCAGTACTTC
CASKTLAGGETQYF
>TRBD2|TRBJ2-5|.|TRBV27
TGTGCCAGCAGTTTTGGGCGGGAGGTCGAGACCCAGTACTTC
CASSFGREVETQYF
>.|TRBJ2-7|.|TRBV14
TGTGCCAGCAGCCGAGTACAGGTTAGCGAGCAGTACTTC
CASSRVQVSEQYF
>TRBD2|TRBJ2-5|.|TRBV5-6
TGTGCCAGCAGCGACCCTGGCCTAGCGGGAGGAGGAGAGACCCAGTACTTC
CASSDPGLAGGGETQYF
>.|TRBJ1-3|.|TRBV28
TGTGCCAGCAGTCTGGGCTGGATAATTTCTGGAAACACCATATATTTT
CASSLGWIISGNTIYF
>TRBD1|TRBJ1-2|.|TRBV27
TGTGCCAGCAGGCGCCAGGCAGGGACAGTCGGAGGCTACACCTTC
CASRRQAGTVGGYTF
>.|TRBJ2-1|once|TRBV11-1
TGTGCCAGCAGCTTAGATGGGGGGTGGGGCAATGAGCAGTTCTTC
CASSLDGGWGNEQFF
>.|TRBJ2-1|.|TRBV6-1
TGTGCCAGTGGGTTGGGGGCGGGTGAGCAGTTCTTC
CASGLGAGEQFF
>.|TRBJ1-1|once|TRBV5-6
TGTGCCAGCAGCTCAACGACAGACACTGAAGCTTTCTTT
CASSSTTDTEAFF
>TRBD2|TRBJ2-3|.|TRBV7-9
TGTGCCAGCAGCTTAGCCGCTAGCGGATTCACAGATACGCAGTATTTT
CASSLAASGFTDTQYF
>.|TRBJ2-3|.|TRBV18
TGTGCCAGCTCACCCCAAACTACAGGACGTACAGATACGCAGTATTTT
CASSPQTTGRTDTQYF
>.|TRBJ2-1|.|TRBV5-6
TGTGCCAGCAGCTTGGCCGGAAAGCGGGTGTCTAGCAATGAGCAGTTCTTC
CASSLAGKRVSSNEQFF